This T cell receptor (beta chain) came from a study of T-cell memory formation after mild COVID-19. Overall study context: TCR clusters largely stayed donor specific.

A single record per CDR3 protein comes from TCRdb applying MiXCR to the 5' RACE reads. The sample holds a few hundred thousand distinct CDR3 sequences, roughly 19% seen once. General study findings and limits: The finding that pre-infection memory included some responding clones suggested that cross-reactive memory joined. The study found contracting CD4+ clones mainly in CM and EM and contracting CD8+ clones in EMRA.

This clonotype was seen a handful of times. No antigen is known for it. V was trimmed by 0 bases and J by 5 bases, leaving 14 bases between them. There are 15 residues in the CDR3. CDR1 SGHRS and CDR2 YFSETQ come from the germline V gene. The TCR sequence derives from a man aged 18 to 30 who had mild COVID-19 (a few samples of this study predate the infection). Cell type and time point are not known. The chain is built from TRBV5-1 and TRBJ1-1, with D unclear. The sequencing sample was made of PBMCs or a T cell subset sorted from them (not recorded which). The CDR3 protein is CASSLEGGKWTEAFF. CDR3 nucleotide sequence: TGCGCCAGCAGCTTGGAGGGCGGAAAGTGGACTGAAGCTTTCTTT.